A few counts support the clone carrying this TCR beta chain. This specimen belongs to a study of beta chain features in type 1 diabetes. Reverse transcribing all isolated RNA meant expressed TCRB transcripts were sequenced. The repertoire was sequenced with immunoSEQ multiplex PCR; TCRdb's copy has only in-frame clones and lacks some. The sample yields about 320,000 clones, about 15% seen once. Trimming stripped 4 bases from V and 4 bases from J, with 8 bases between. CDR1 is LNHDA and CDR2 is SQIVND in the germline V gene (reference sequence). This CDR3 comprises 13 residues. This receptor was obtained from a man aged 25-45 years in good health. The V gene is TRBV19, the J gene TRBJ1-5; D is possibly TRBD1 (6 bases). The sequenced material came from central memory CD4+ T cells from blood. The CDR3 is CASSTDRNQPQHF. The CDR3 DNA reads as TGTGCCAGTAGTACGGACAGAAATCAGCCCCAGCATTTT.